This T cell receptor (beta chain) was recovered during a study of OX40 agonist ivuxolimab in advanced cancers. The CDR3 has 16 amino acids. CDR1 is SGHTA, CDR2 FQGNSA, per germline. V was pared by 8 bases and J by 0 bases, with 17 bases between. The table came from immunoSEQ multiplex PCR; TCRdb's copy has only in-frame clones and leaves some out. This sample has about 80,000 clones, with roughly 84% found just once. This chain connects TRBV7-2 to TRBJ2-1; D not certain. The TCR comes from an adult with an advanced solid tumor such as melanoma, head and neck, liver or kidney cancer. The input for sequencing was CD4+ or CD8+ T cells sorted from blood, taken in a trial of the OX40 agonist ivuxolimab. The CDR3 protein is CASLVQDASSYNEQFF. In nucleotides, the CDR3 is TGTGCCAGCCTCGTCCAGGACGCCAGCTCCTACAATGAGCAGTTCTTC. The full variable domain, in which reference TRBV7-2 and TRBJ2-1 provide the parts outside the CDR3, is GAGVSQSPSNKVTEKGKDVELRCDPISGHTALYWYRQSLGQGLEFLIYFQGNSAPDKSGLPSDRFSAERTGGSVSTLTIQRTQQEDSAVYLCASLVQDASSYNEQFFGPGTRLTVL.